This TCR beta chain was sequenced during a study of shared clonotypes between healthy human individuals. Regarding this clone: This sample includes further DNA sequences coding for the same CDR3.

Generated by immunoSEQ multiplex PCR, the TCRdb table keeps only in-frame clones and is missing some. The sample shows more than 2 million clones, roughly 95% of them seen only once. CD45RO negativity and positive selection for CCR7 defined naive CD8 cells, a population that excluded terminally differentiated effector memory CD45RA+ cells. This clonotype was sampled from a man aged 18-30 years in good health. The sample taken for sequencing was naive CD8+ T cells sorted from blood.

CDR3 DNA sequence: TGTGCCAGCAGTTACTCGAGAACCTACGAGCAGTACTTC. It encodes CASSYSRTYEQYF. The J gene is TRBJ2-7, the V gene TRBV6-5; no firm D call. Germline V gene lookup returns CDR1 MNHEY and CDR2 SVGAGI. The CDR3 has 13 residues. V lost 0 bases and J 2 bases, leaving 5 bases between the germline ends.